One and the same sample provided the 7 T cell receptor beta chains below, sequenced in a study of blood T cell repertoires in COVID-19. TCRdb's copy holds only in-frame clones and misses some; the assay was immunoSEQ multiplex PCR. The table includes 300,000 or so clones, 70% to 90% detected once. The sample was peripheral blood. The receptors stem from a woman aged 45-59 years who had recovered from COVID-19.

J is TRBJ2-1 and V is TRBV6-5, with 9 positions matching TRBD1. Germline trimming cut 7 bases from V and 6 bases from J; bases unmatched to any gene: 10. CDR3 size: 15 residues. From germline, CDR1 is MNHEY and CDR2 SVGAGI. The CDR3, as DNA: TGTGCCAGCAACCGACAGGGGGTTGAGGGCAATGAGCAGTTCTTC. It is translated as CASNRQGVEGNEQFF.

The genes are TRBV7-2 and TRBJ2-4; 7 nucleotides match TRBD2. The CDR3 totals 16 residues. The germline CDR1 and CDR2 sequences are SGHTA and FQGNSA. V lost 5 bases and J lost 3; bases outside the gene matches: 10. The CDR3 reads CASSPSAGRGKNIQYF. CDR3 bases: TGTGCCAGCAGCCCCAGCGCAGGGAGGGGCAAAAACATTCAGTACTTC.

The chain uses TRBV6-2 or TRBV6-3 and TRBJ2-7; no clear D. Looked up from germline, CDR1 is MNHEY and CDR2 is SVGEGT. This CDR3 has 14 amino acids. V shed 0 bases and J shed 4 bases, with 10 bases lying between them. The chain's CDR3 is CASSYSRVMYEQYF. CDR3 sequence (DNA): TGTGCCAGCAGTTACTCGAGAGTAATGTACGAGCAGTACTTC.

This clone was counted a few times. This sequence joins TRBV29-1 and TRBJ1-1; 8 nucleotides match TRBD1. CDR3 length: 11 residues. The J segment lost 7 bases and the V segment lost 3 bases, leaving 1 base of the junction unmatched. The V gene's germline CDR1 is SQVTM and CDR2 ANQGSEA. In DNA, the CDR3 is TGCAGCGTTGACAGGGGGCTTGAAGCTTTCTTT. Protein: CSVDRGLEAFF.

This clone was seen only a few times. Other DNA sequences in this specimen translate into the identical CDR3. The DNA of the CDR3 is TGCGCCAGCAGCCTTCGACAGGACTATGGCTACACCTTC. Residues: CASSLRQDYGYTF. This chain connects TRBV5-1 to TRBJ1-2; the D gene is possibly TRBD1 (6 bases). Germline CDR1 reads SGHRS; CDR2 reads YFSETQ. The CDR3 is 13 residues long. The V and J ends lost 4 bases and 3 bases respectively, with 10 bases between them.

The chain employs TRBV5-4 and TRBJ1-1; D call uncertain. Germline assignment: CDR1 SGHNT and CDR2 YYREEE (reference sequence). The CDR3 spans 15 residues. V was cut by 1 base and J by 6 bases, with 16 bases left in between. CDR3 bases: TGTGCCAGCAGCTTGTCGGATGTCCGCCTAGCTGAAGCTTTCTTT. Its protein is CASSLSDVRLAEAFF.

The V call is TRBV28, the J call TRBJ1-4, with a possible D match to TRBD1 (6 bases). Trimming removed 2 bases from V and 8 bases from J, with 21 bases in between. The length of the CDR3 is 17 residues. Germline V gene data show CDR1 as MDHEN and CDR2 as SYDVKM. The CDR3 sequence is CASSLPKGGLGSEKLFF. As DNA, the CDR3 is TGTGCCAGCAGTTTACCCAAGGGGGGGCTGGGGAGCGAAAAACTGTTTTTT.